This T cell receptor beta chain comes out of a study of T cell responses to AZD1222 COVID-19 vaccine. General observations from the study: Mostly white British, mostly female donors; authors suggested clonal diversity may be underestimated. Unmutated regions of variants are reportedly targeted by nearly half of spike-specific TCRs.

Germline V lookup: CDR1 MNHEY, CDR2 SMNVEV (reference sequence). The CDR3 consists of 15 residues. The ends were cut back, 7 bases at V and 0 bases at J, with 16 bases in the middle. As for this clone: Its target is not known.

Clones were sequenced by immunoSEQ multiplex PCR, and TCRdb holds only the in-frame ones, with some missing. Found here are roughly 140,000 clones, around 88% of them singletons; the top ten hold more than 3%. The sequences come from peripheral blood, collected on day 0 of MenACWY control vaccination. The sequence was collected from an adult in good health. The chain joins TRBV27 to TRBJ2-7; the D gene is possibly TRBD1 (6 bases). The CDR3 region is CASMRGQGHSYEQYF. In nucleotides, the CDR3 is TGTGCCAGCATGAGAGGCCAGGGGCACTCCTACGAGCAGTACTTC.